This TCR beta chain stems from a study of blood T cell repertoires in COVID-19. Under the authors' procedure: Nucleated cell counts were estimated from reference gene primer amplification. Sequenced by immunoSEQ multiplex PCR; TCRdb stores in-frame clones only, minus some. That table furnishes V, J and clone size, whereas the DNA furnished D and trimming. Of some 120,000 clones listed, roughly 80% were seen once; the top ten hold over 15%. CDR1 is SNHLY, CDR2 FYNNEI, per germline. The CDR3 length is 12 residues. Trimming removed 7 bases from V and 8 bases from J; junction bases left unmatched: 4. The sample was PBMCs or T cells enriched from blood (not recorded which). The TCR originated in a man aged 30 to 45 who had recovered from COVID-19. V gene TRBV2 combines with J gene TRBJ1-4; 7 bases fit TRBD1. The CDR3 nucleotides are TGTGCCAGCAAGACAGGGCGGGAAAAACTGTTTTTT. Its protein is CASKTGREKLFF.